This T cell receptor (beta chain) was sequenced during a study of OX40 agonist ivuxolimab in advanced cancers. Turning to the study itself: Dose-escalation subjects each had hepatocellular carcinoma, melanoma, renal cell or head and neck cancer.

Some clones are missing from TCRdb's copy, which holds only in-frame ones; the method was immunoSEQ multiplex PCR. The sample lists some 62,000 clones; 70% to 90% were seen once. A remark on this clone: Its antigen is unidentified.

The CDR3 totals 13 residues. V was trimmed by 0 bases and J by 7 bases, leaving 12 bases between them. Germline V gene data show CDR1 as GTSNPN and CDR2 as SVGIG (reference sequence). Overall study findings and caveats: Determination of antigen specificity was not performed for the expanded peripheral T cells.

The input for sequencing was CD4+ or CD8+ T cells sorted from blood, taken in a trial of the OX40 agonist ivuxolimab. The chain uses TRBV30 and TRBJ1-1, with a possible D match to TRBD1 (5 bases). The source of this sequence is an adult with an advanced solid tumor such as melanoma, head and neck, liver or kidney cancer. The CDR3 is CAWSVGRAHEAFF. CDR3 bases: TGTGCCTGGAGTGTAGGCAGGGCCCATGAAGCTTTCTTT.